This T cell receptor beta chain was identified during a study of T cells in Graves' hyperthyroidism and ophthalmopathy (dated by TCRdb to between 2018 and 2021). Notes on the research overall: Peripheral blood samples were taken at initial diagnosis, before any treatment was given. The paper describes TCR Vbeta CDR3 sequencing of more than 120 peripheral blood samples, made up of 43 ophthalmopathy patients, 70 to 75 hyperthyroidism patients and 17 progressor patients. In about 6 Graves' hyperthyroidism patients, the study also compared T-cell repertoires from thyroid tissue with T-cell repertoires from blood. After blood sampling, hyperthyroidism patients were treated with methimazole at a starting dose of 30 mg daily, and ophthalmopathy patients were treated with high-dose intravenous methylprednisolone. To identify distinguishing TCR V-J signatures, a discovery cohort of about 100 patients was used, comprising 43 with Graves' ophthalmopathy and around 57 with stable Graves' hyperthyroidism. The approximately 98 discovery patients were randomly divided into training and test sets at a 7:3 ratio. Whether ophthalmopathy could be predicted prospectively was tested in an independent validation cohort made up of roughly 19 hyperthyroidism patients plus 17 patients who later progressed to ophthalmopathy. Here is what the overall study found, with its caveats: No statistical method was used to set the sample size in advance, and investigators knew the group allocation. In validation, the model predicted progression to ophthalmopathy a median of 6.5 months before onset, with approximately 70% sensitivity and more than 72% specificity. Most expanded thyroid clonotypes (frequency above 0.001) were also detected in blood, suggesting blood repertoires may reflect thyroid immune responses. In cross-validation, a model built on a 13 V-J signature told ophthalmopathy apart from stable hyperthyroidism with 87.88% sensitivity and around 81% specificity, and in testing the same model reached 80%/75%.

Ophthalmopathy patients had moderately to severely active disease, with a Clinical Activity Score of 3 or more, a NOSPECS grade of 4 or more, and a disease duration of less than 3 months. The study excluded patients with uncontrolled infections, other autoimmune diseases, pregnancy or lactation. Diagnoses were established on the basis of clinical symptoms, serum thyroxine and TRAb, thyroid ultrasound, and orbital computed tomography. Ficoll-Paque density gradient centrifugation was used to isolate PBMCs from 9.5 to 10 ml of fresh peripheral blood. Trizol reagent was used to extract total RNA, and RNA quality was then checked on an Agilent 2100 Bioanalyzer. In regard to this clonotype: The specificity of this receptor is unknown. Base qualities were left out, and no much larger clone turns up one base away.

Trimmed from V: 6 bases; trimmed from J: 4 bases; junction bases lacking a gene match: 7. The germline V gene (reference sequence) sets CDR1 to WNHNN and CDR2 to SYGVQD. The CDR3 covers 16 residues, taking in both the cysteine and the phenylalanine. This entry keeps only the CDR3 DNA: 48 bases, framed from base 1. Amplification of TCR beta CDR3 regions was carried out from RNA transcripts. For the first round of RT-PCR on the TCR CDR3, the HTBI primer set was used together with the Qiagen OneStep RT-PCR kit. Libraries were constructed in a second round of multiplex PCR, after which size selection and purification were carried out. Libraries were sequenced paired-end with 100 bp reads on an Illumina HiSeq2000. Per the original workflow: SOAPnuke was used to process the raw data, throwing out any read that contained adapters or uncalled bases, had a mean Phred below 15, or lacked an exact constant-primer or identifier match. COPE v1.2.5 was used to merge high-quality paired reads, and clonotypes were defined as unique nucleotide sequences. Clonotypes were aligned to IMGT TRBV, TRBD and TRBJ reference segments using MiTCR v1.1. The analysis included only V-J combinations with a frequency above 0.0001, which together covered around 99% of the repertoires. A TCS score was defined as the ratio of F50 (clonal expansion) to E x V (chaos), with BLOSUM62-based TCRdist applied between CDR3 peptides within each V-J. Welch's t-statistics and random forest reduced roughly 540 V-J features to roughly 13, which were used in a naive Bayes classifier (R e1071). TCRdb took the public reads, trimmed them with fastp at Q25, ran MiXCR for clone calling and kept in-frame beta chains. Each entry is one CDR3 protein sequence, shown with its most common DNA and genes. The V and J calls and clone size come from TCRdb's table, not from the authors' own analysis. Recorded for this sample are roughly 500,000 distinct CDR3 sequences; more than 15% of them occurred a single time. About 29% of the sample rests with the top ten.

This clonotype originated in a woman aged 25 to 39 with Graves' ophthalmopathy. The sequenced material came from blood. In this chain, TRBV10-1 is recombined with TRBJ1-3; 12 bases in between match TRBD1. The DNA reads as follows: TGCGCCAGCAGCGCCGGGACAGGGGGCGGGGGAAACACCATATATTTT. Translated, this gives CASSAGTGGGGNTIYF.